This T cell receptor (beta chain) is drawn from a study of blood T cell repertoires in COVID-19. In germline, CDR1 is SGHNT, CDR2 YENEEA. V dropped 5 bases and J dropped 0 bases, with 14 bases sitting between them. CDR3 length: 15 residues. Sequenced by immunoSEQ multiplex PCR; TCRdb stores in-frame clones only, minus some. The sample includes approximately 94,000 clones, approximately 80% of them seen just once. This chain joins TRBV11-3 and TRBJ2-7; a possible D gene is TRBD1 (6 bases). Sequencing used peripheral blood. The sequence came from a man aged 50 to 59 with active or convalescent COVID-19. CDR3 sequence (DNA): TGTGCCAGCAGCCTTCTTCGGGACAACTCCTACGAGCAGTACTTC. It yields the protein CASSLLRDNSYEQYF.